The present T cell receptor (beta chain) was sequenced within a study of cytotoxic CD8 clonotypes in ibrutinib-treated CLL. Generated by immunoSEQ multiplex PCR, the TCRdb table keeps only in-frame clones and is missing some. The sample contains about 300,000 clones, 76% of which appear only once. CDR1 and CDR2 (germline): SGHRS, YFSETQ. The CDR3 contains 19 residues. Trimming at V came to 2 bases and at J to 5 bases, leaving 12 bases not matched to a gene. This rearrangement joins TRBV5-1 to TRBJ2-2; 13 positions agree with TRBD2. The sequence came from a human donor with chronic lymphocytic leukemia. The starting material was PBMCs, obtained at disease progression, from a patient treated with ibrutinib. The DNA of the CDR3 is TGCGCCAGCAGCTTTTTGACCACGGGACTAGCGGGAATTACCGGGGAGCTGTTTTTT. Its translation is CASSFLTTGLAGITGELFF.